A selection of T cell receptor beta chains follows, all from one sample in a study of memory CD4+ T cells and cytomegalovirus serostatus. Profiling relied on immunoSEQ multiplex PCR, and the TCRdb table lists in-frame clones only, not all of them. Of 40,000 to 45,000 clones listed, 76% are singletons. Sequencing input: memory CD4+ T cells from blood. Receptors were obtained from an adult in good health and CMV-seronegative. Both conserved end residues are part of each CDR3. A D gene is named only where the DNA matches it firmly. Not every row has a clone size; where given, it reads once, few, many or a size class.

-	TRBV7-9	TRBJ2-5	-	15	CASSLAARPQETQYF	TGTGCCAGCAGCTTAGCGGCCCGGCCTCAAGAGACCCAGTACTTC
-	TRBV5-1	TRBJ1-2	-	12	CASSLEREGYTF	TGCGCCAGCAGCTTGGAACGCGAGGGCTACACCTTC
-	TRBV6-6	TRBJ1-1	-	15	CASGAGARDNTEAFF	TGTGCCAGCGGGGCGGGGGCCAGGGATAACACTGAAGCTTTCTTT
-	TRBV5-1	TRBJ1-1	once	17	CASSLVVGKGRDTEAFF	TGCGCCAGCAGCTTGGTAGTAGGGAAAGGTCGAGACACTGAAGCTTTCTTT
TRBD1	TRBV7-3	TRBJ2-2	-	14	CASSLQGAPGELFF	TGTGCCAGCAGCTTACAGGGGGCCCCCGGGGAGCTGTTTTTT
-	TRBV4-2	TRBJ1-2	once	15	CASSQERVGFEGYTF	TGTGCCAGCAGCCAAGAGCGGGTTGGGTTCGAGGGCTACACCTTC
-	TRBV2	TRBJ2-7	-	12	CASRPQIYEQYF	TGTGCCAGCAGACCACAAATATACGAGCAGTACTTC
-	TRBV2	TRBJ2-5	-	13	CASSDTGAETQYF	TGTGCCAGCAGTGACACGGGTGCGGAGACCCAGTACTTC
-	TRBV19	TRBJ1-3	-	15	CASSADTFSGNTIYF	TGTGCCAGTAGTGCTGACACCTTCTCTGGAAACACCATATATTTT
TRBD1	TRBV5-1	TRBJ1-4	few	14	CASSTDRGNEKLFF	TGCGCCAGCAGCACGGACAGGGGGAATGAAAAACTGTTTTTT
-	TRBV30	TRBJ1-3	-	13	CAWSSQSGGTIYF	TGTGCCTGGAGTAGCCAGTCCGGTGGCACCATATATTTT
TRBD1	TRBV28	TRBJ2-4	-	13	CASSTQGVNIQYF	TGTGCCAGCAGCACCCAGGGGGTTAACATTCAGTACTTC
-	TRBV19	TRBJ1-5	-	14	CASSMGSRNQPQHF	TGTGCCAGTAGTATGGGTAGTCGCAATCAGCCCCAGCATTTT
TRBD1	TRBV5-1	TRBJ2-3	-	13	CASSYGQADTQYF	TGCGCCAGCAGCTACGGACAGGCAGATACGCAGTATTTT
-	TRBV14	TRBJ1-1	-	12	CASRLGNTEAFF	TGTGCCAGCAGGTTGGGGAACACTGAAGCTTTCTTT
-	TRBV5-1	TRBJ2-2	-	19	CASSSPGQAPFKNTGELFF	TGCGCCAGCAGCTCCCCCGGGCAGGCGCCCTTCAAGAACACCGGGGAGCTGTTTTTT
-	TRBV5-6	TRBJ1-2	-	12	CASSSQIYGYTF	TGTGCCAGCAGCTCCCAGATTTATGGCTACACCTTC
TRBD1	TRBV2	TRBJ2-5	-	15	CASNRKGAKAETQYF	TGTGCCAGCAATCGTAAGGGGGCAAAGGCGGAGACCCAGTACTTC
-	TRBV19	TRBJ1-1	-	15	CASTIGWGRVTEAFF	TGTGCCAGTACCATAGGATGGGGGCGGGTGACTGAAGCTTTCTTT
-	TRBV28	TRBJ1-2	-	14	CASAAVVTGYGYTF	TGTGCCAGCGCTGCCGTAGTCACAGGCTATGGCTACACCTTC
TRBD2	TRBV5-1	TRBJ2-7	-	17	CASSSKATSGGASEQYF	TGCGCCAGCAGCTCGAAGGCTACTAGCGGGGGGGCCTCCGAGCAGTACTTC
-	TRBV28	TRBJ1-5	-	17	CASSLFMELDSNQPQHF	TGTGCCAGCAGTTTATTCATGGAACTCGATAGCAATCAGCCCCAGCATTTT
TRBD1	TRBV4-2	TRBJ1-4	once	16	CASSQAYRGTNEKLFF	TGTGCCAGCAGCCAAGCGTACAGGGGAACTAATGAAAAACTGTTTTTT
-	TRBV7-2	TRBJ2-4	once	13	CASSLDRVGIQYF	TGTGCCAGCAGCTTAGATAGGGTAGGCATTCAGTACTTC
-	TRBV5-4	TRBJ1-2	-	14	CASSYVDSFDGYTF	TGTGCCAGCAGCTACGTCGACAGTTTCGACGGCTACACCTTC
-	TRBV5-6	TRBJ2-1	-	15	CASSTTGTPYNEQFF	TGTGCCAGCTCAACTACCGGGACACCCTACAATGAGCAGTTCTTC
-	TRBV12-5	TRBJ1-5	-	13	CASGFGENQPQHF	TGTGCTAGTGGTTTCGGAGAGAATCAGCCCCAGCATTTT
-	TRBV6-4	TRBJ2-1	-	15	CASRLRDSGGHEQFF	TGTGCCAGCCGACTCCGGGACTCCGGCGGGCATGAGCAGTTCTTC
-	TRBV7-9	TRBJ1-5	-	12	CASSDSGQPQHF	TGTGCCAGCAGCGACAGCGGGCAGCCCCAGCATTTT
-	TRBV10-2	TRBJ2-1	few	15	CASSLQGGSYNEQFF	TGCGCCAGCAGTCTCCAAGGGGGCTCCTACAATGAGCAGTTCTTC
-	TRBV28	TRBJ2-2	-	14	CASRPGQYTGELFF	TGTGCCAGCAGGCCTGGACAGTACACCGGGGAGCTGTTTTTT
-	TRBV9	TRBJ2-7	-	16	CASSVGAGTETYEQYF	TGTGCCAGCAGCGTTGGAGCGGGGACAGAGACCTACGAGCAGTACTTC
-	TRBV30	TRBJ1-3	few	12	CAWGGPADTIYF	TGTGCCTGGGGGGGCCCGGCGGACACCATATATTTT
-	TRBV6-1	TRBJ1-4	-	12	CASSEQLGKLFF	TGTGCCAGCAGTGAACAGCTTGGGAAACTGTTTTTT
-	TRBV29-1	TRBJ2-3	-	14	CSVEGSVHTDTQYF	TGCAGCGTTGAAGGTAGTGTCCACACAGATACGCAGTATTTT
TRBD1	TRBV28	TRBJ1-1	-	15	CASSPRGGGWSEAFF	TGTGCCAGCAGTCCCCGGGGAGGGGGCTGGTCTGAAGCTTTCTTT
TRBD1	TRBV10-3	TRBJ2-5	few	12	CAITPGGGTQYF	TGTGCCATTACGCCAGGGGGCGGGACCCAGTACTTC
-	TRBV5-1	TRBJ2-1	-	15	CASSLGGQLNNEQFF	TGCGCCAGCAGCCTGGGGGGACAGCTTAACAATGAGCAGTTCTTC
TRBD1	TRBV6-4	TRBJ1-6	-	15	CASSNTGGSNSPLHF	TGTGCCAGCAGTAATACAGGGGGCTCGAATTCACCCCTCCACTTT
TRBD1	TRBV5-1	TRBJ2-1	few	15	CASSLDQTGLNEQFF	TGCGCCAGCAGCTTGGACCAGACAGGGCTCAATGAGCAGTTCTTC
-	TRBV11-3	TRBJ2-4	-	17	CASSLGSWGLAKNIQYF	TGTGCCAGCAGCTTAGGTTCCTGGGGGCTAGCCAAAAACATTCAGTACTTC